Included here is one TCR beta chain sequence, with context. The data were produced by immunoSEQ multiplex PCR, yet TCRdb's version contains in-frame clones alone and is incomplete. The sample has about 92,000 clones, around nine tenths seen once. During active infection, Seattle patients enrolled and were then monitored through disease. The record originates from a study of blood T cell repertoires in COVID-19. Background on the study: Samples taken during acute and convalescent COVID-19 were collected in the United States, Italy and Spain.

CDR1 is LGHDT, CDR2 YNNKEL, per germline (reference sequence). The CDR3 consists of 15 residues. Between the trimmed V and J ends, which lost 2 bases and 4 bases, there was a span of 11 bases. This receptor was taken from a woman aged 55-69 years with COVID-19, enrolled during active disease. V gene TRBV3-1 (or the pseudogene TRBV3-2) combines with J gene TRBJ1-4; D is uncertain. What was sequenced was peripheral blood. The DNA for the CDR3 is TGTGCCAGCAGCCAATCCCACGTACTTAATGAAAAACTGTTTTTT. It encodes CASSQSHVLNEKLFF.